The sequence of this TCR beta chain was determined in a study of shared clonotypes between healthy human individuals. Study conclusions and caveats: What limited the represented genetic and exposure-history diversity was the small number of donors.

Germline V gives CDR1 SQVTM, CDR2 ANQGSEA. V was shortened by 0 bases and J by 1 base, with 12 bases between the two germline ends. The CDR3 has 15 amino acids. This was a deep-level run. Libraries were prepared by immunoSEQ multiplex PCR; TCRdb keeps only in-frame clonotypes and omits some of them. The sample has around 980,000 clones, around 78% seen once. Note on this clone: As yet, its antigen is unknown.

Sample: memory CD4+ T cells from PBMCs. The subset is: CD45RA-negative fraction. The genes are TRBV29-1 and TRBJ1-2; weak D call: TRBD1 (5 bases). The receptor was isolated from a man aged 18-30 years in good health. Some clones in this sample may be carry-over from other donors' samples. Written as DNA, the CDR3 is TGCAGCGTTGAAGACTCCCGGAGGGGTAACTATGGCTACACCTTC. It specifies CSVEDSRRGNYGYTF. Together with reference TRBV29-1 and TRBJ1-2, the CDR3 gives the full variable domain: SAVISQKPSRDICQRGTSLTIQCQVDSQVTMMFWYRQQPGQSLTLIATANQGSEATYESGFVIDKFPISRPNLTFSTLTVSNMSPEDSSIYLCSVEDSRRGNYGYTFGSGTRLTVV.